Each of the 27 T cell receptor beta chains below was sequenced from the same sample in a study of monozygotic twins with inflammatory bowel disease (dated by TCRdb to between 2019 and 2020). Library construction relied on 5' RACE. Data came from an Illumina HiSeq 2500. TCRdb reanalyzed the reads, keeping one entry per CDR3 protein sequence and omitting DNA. This sample's records show about 330,000 distinct CDR3 sequences. The ten top clones hold roughly 2% of the sample. Sequencing was carried out using blood. The origin of the receptors is a human donor with ulcerative colitis or Crohn's disease, or a healthy co-twin of an affected twin (not recorded which).

This chain joins TRBV7-2 and TRBJ2-2; the TCRdb D gene call, TRBD2, has no DNA to confirm it. Germline V gene data show CDR1 as SGHTA and CDR2 as FQGNSA. The CDR3 spans 15 residues. CDR3 sequence reads: CASSGVAGGAGELFF.

J is TRBJ2-7 and V is TRBV6-1. The CDR3 spans 14 residues. Germline assignment: CDR1 MNHNS and CDR2 SASEGT. Here the CDR3 reads CASSDSGGTYEQYF.

The rearrangement links TRBV20-1 to TRBJ2-1; TCRdb's D call of TRBD2 is untestable without DNA. Germline V lookup: CDR1 DFQATT, CDR2 SNEGSKA (reference sequence). The CDR3 spans 18 residues. The CDR3: CSARGTSGSYGSYNEQFF.

The rearrangement joins TRBV5-4 to TRBJ2-1; there is no DNA to check the TCRdb D call of TRBD2. The CDR3 extends over 17 amino acids. The germline gives CDR1 SGHNT, CDR2 YYREEE (reference sequence). CDR3 amino acids: CASRRLGLAGPTDEQFF.

This CDR3 reads CASSTNRGGYSNQPQHF. V and J are TRBV12-3 or TRBV12-4 and TRBJ1-5; TCRdb's D gene call, TRBD1, goes unchecked for lack of DNA. The CDR3 length is 17 residues.

The V and J genes are TRBV29-1 and TRBJ2-6; TCRdb proposes TRBD1, but this gene call is untestable without DNA. In germline, CDR1 is SQVTM, CDR2 ANQGSEA. The CDR3 consists of 17 residues. The CDR3 spells CSVDGAGGASGANVLTF.

This chain links TRBV10-3 with TRBJ1-6; the D call from TCRdb, TRBD1, cannot be confirmed without DNA. In germline, CDR1 is ENHRY, CDR2 SYGVKD. The CDR3 loop spans 14 amino acids. The CDR3 loop reads CAISDWQGNSPLHF.

This chain connects TRBV3-1 to TRBJ1-2; TCRdb's D call of TRBD1 is untestable without DNA. Germline V gene sequence: CDR1 LGHDT, CDR2 YNNKEL (reference sequence). The CDR3 has 15 residues. The CDR3 here is CASSQESGTVYGYTF.

The gene calls are TRBV6-2 or TRBV6-3 and TRBJ2-4; TCRdb's D call of TRBD1 is untestable without DNA. Per the germline V gene, CDR1 is MNHEY and CDR2 is SVGEGT. The CDR3 sequence is 18 residues long. The CDR3: CASSSPLDRGEAKNIQYF.

This sequence joins TRBV5-6 and TRBJ2-2. The CDR3 runs 16 residues. The germline CDR1 and CDR2 sequences are SGHDT and YYEEEE. The CDR3 sequence: CASSLVSTVNTGELFF.

This CDR3 is CASQGGTYGYTF. The chain employs TRBV19 and TRBJ1-2; TCRdb calls TRBD1, which cannot be checked without DNA. This CDR3 contains 12 residues. CDR1 and CDR2 from the germline V gene are LNHDA and SQIVND (reference sequence).

V usage is TRBV7-2 and J usage is TRBJ2-3; absent DNA, TCRdb's TRBD1 call cannot be checked. Germline-derived CDR1 and CDR2 are SGHTA and FQGNSA. This CDR3 comprises 16 residues. CDR3 sequence: CASSRSRVTSTDTQYF. The full variable domain, in which reference TRBV7-2 and TRBJ2-3 provide the parts outside the CDR3, is GAGVSQSPSNKVTEKGKDVELRCDPISGHTALYWYRQSLGQGLEFLIYFQGNSAPDKSGLPSDRFSAERTGGSVSTLTIQRTQQEDSAVYLCASSRSRVTSTDTQYFGPGTRLTVL.

This sequence joins TRBV24-1 and TRBJ2-2; checking the TCRdb D call of TRBD1 is not possible without DNA. Germline assignment: CDR1 KGHDR and CDR2 SFDVKD. The CDR3 contains 15 residues. The CDR3 reads CDTTVWGIHTGELFF.

The rearrangement joins TRBV7-2 to TRBJ2-5; without DNA, the TCRdb call of TRBD1 cannot be checked. Germline V gene lookup returns CDR1 SGHTA and CDR2 FQGNSA. CDR3 length: 15 residues. This chain's CDR3 is CASSLSRTSQETQYF.

The chain carries TRBV12-3 or TRBV12-4 and TRBJ2-2; the TCRdb D gene call, TRBD2, has no DNA to confirm it. The CDR3 consists of 14 residues. The chain's CDR3 is CASSLVPRAGELFF.

The chain recombines TRBV9 with TRBJ2-7. Germline V gives CDR1 SGDLS, CDR2 YYNGEE. The CDR3 has 14 residues. The CDR3 here is CASSEGWSSYEQYF. Drawing the rest from reference TRBV9 and TRBJ2-7, the complete variable domain is DSGVTQTPKHLITATGQRVTLRCSPRSGDLSVYWYQQSLDQGLQFLIQYYNGEERAKGNILERFSAQQFPDLHSELNLSSLELGDSALYFCASSEGWSSYEQYFGPGTRLTVT.

The V call is TRBV12-3 or TRBV12-4, the J call TRBJ1-5; TCRdb reports TRBD1, a call that lacks DNA to check it against. The CDR3 runs 17 residues. The CDR3 region is CASSPGTGPWTGQPQHF.

The chain is built from TRBV28 and TRBJ2-1; TCRdb picks TRBD2, but there is no DNA to check that call. This CDR3 has 18 residues. Germline V CDR1 and CDR2: MDHEN, SYDVKM. CDR3 in amino acids: CASSFALELAGVHNEQFF. The full variable domain, rest sourced from reference TRBV28 and TRBJ2-1, is DVKVTQSSRYLVKRTGEKVFLECVQDMDHENMFWYRQDPGLGLRLIYFSYDVKMKEKGDIPEGYSVSREKKERFSLILESASTNQTSMYLCASSFALELAGVHNEQFFGPGTRLTVL.

J is TRBJ2-4 and V is TRBV7-2; TCRdb selects TRBD1, and the lack of DNA leaves this call unchecked. CDR3 size: 16 residues. CDR1 and CDR2 from the germline V gene are SGHTA and FQGNSA. The CDR3 region is CASSSPDRWDKNIQYF.

The V and J genes are TRBV27 and TRBJ2-1; the TRBD2 assignment by TCRdb is unverifiable without DNA. Germline assignment: CDR1 MNHEY and CDR2 SMNVEV (reference sequence). The CDR3 runs 15 residues. CDR3 loop: CASSSTRGPYNEQFF.

The chain is built from TRBV7-9 and TRBJ1-2; TCRdb picks TRBD1, but there is no DNA to check that call. Per germline, CDR1 SEHNR and CDR2 FQNEAQ (reference sequence). The CDR3 totals 14 residues. CDR3 protein: CASSSPTAHYGYTF.

The chain has TRBV6-2 or TRBV6-3 and TRBJ1-1. In germline, CDR1 is MNHEY, CDR2 SVGEGT. There are 15 residues in the CDR3. The CDR3 sequence: CASSYSNSLNTEAFF.

CDR3: CAISVHGQGYEQYF. This sequence joins TRBV10-3 and TRBJ2-7; the D call from TCRdb, TRBD1, cannot be confirmed without DNA. This CDR3 has 14 residues. The V gene's germline CDR1 is ENHRY and CDR2 SYGVKD.

The rearrangement links TRBV29-1 to TRBJ2-7; TCRdb proposes TRBD2, but this gene call is untestable without DNA. The CDR3 length is 14 residues. Per the germline V gene, CDR1 is SQVTM and CDR2 is ANQGSEA. The chain's CDR3 is CSVAGPKGIYEQYF.

This chain links TRBV7-2 with TRBJ1-1; TCRdb indicates TRBD1, and absent DNA this call remains unverified. The CDR3 has 13 residues. Germline V gene sequence: CDR1 SGHTA, CDR2 FQGNSA. CDR3 loop: CASSLEPGAEAFF.

The V call is TRBV20-1, the J call TRBJ1-1; without DNA, the TCRdb call of TRBD1 cannot be checked. The germline V gene has CDR1 DFQATT and CDR2 SNEGSKA (reference sequence). The CDR3 extends over 13 amino acids. CDR3: CSARQGRWTEAFF.

The V and J genes are TRBV2 and TRBJ2-1; TCRdb designates TRBD2, a call that cannot be tested without DNA. Germline CDR1 is SNHLY and CDR2 is FYNNEI. The CDR3 has 15 residues. CDR3: CASSEVLAGEGEQFF.